This T cell receptor (beta chain) comes out of a study of T cells after yellow fever vaccination. Notes on this clonotype: The target antigen is unknown.

Study observations and caveats: Weaker, the secondary response had a peak occurring faster, on day 5 versus 15.

Per the germline V gene, CDR1 is SGHNT and CDR2 is YYREEE (reference sequence). CDR3 length equals 14 residues. V dropped 6 bases and J dropped 5; count of bases not matched to a gene: 8. A process of 5'RACE template switching, which added a universal primer site and UMIs, was used to make TCR cDNA. TCRdb ran MiXCR on the 5' RACE reads and lists one entry per CDR3 protein. The repertoire holds some 300,000 distinct CDR3 sequences, 7.5% to 9% seen once, with around 3.1% in the top ten. The chain is built from TRBV5-4 and TRBJ2-1, with 7 bases lining up with TRBD1. The sequences come from CD4+ T cells sorted from PBMCs, collected 5 days after the yellow fever booster vaccination. The sequence was obtained from a man between 18 and 35 years old who received the YFV17D yellow fever vaccine. CDR3 protein: CASTQRDRDNEQFF. CDR3 nucleotides: TGTGCCAGCACCCAACGGGACAGAGACAATGAGCAGTTCTTC. Supplemented by reference TRBV5-4 and TRBJ2-1, the full variable domain reads ETGVTQSPTHLIKTRGQQVTLRCSSQSGHNTVSWYQQALGQGPQFIFQYYREEENGRGNFPPRFSGLQFPNYSSELNVNALELDDSALYLCASTQRDRDNEQFFGPGTRLTVL.